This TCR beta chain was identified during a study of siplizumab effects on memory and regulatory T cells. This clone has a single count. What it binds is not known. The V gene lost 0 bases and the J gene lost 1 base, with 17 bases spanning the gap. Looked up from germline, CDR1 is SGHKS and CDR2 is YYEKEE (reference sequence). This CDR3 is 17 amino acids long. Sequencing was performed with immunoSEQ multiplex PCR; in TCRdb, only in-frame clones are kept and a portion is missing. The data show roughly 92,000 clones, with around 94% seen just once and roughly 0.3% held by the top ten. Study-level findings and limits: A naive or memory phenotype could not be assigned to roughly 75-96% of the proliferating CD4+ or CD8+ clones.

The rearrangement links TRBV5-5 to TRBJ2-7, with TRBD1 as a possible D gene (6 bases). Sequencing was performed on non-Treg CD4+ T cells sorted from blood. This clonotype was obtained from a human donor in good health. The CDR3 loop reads CASSLGQVAWGSYEQYF. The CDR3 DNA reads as TGTGCCAGCAGCTTGGGACAGGTTGCCTGGGGTTCCTACGAGCAGTACTTC.